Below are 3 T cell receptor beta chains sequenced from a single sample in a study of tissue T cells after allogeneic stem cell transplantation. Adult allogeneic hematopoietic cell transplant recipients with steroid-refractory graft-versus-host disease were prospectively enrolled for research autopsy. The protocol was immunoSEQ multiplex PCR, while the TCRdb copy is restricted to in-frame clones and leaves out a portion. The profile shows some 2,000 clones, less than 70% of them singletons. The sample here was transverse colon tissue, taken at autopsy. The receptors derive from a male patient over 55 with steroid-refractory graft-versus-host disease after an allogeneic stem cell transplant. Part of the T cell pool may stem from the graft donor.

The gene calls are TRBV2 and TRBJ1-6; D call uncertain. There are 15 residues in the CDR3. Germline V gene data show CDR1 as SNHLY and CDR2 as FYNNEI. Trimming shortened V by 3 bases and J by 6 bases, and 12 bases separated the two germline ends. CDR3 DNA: TGTGCCAGCAGTGAGGTTCGGGCCTTTAATTCACCCCTCCACTTT. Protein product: CASSEVRAFNSPLHF.

The chain's CDR3 is CASSIDFGGTGGEQFF. CDR3 nucleotides: TGTGCCAGCAGCATAGATTTCGGTGGGACGGGGGGGGAGCAGTTCTTC. The chain has TRBV9 and TRBJ2-1; the match to TRBD2 covers 8 bases. CDR3 length: 16 amino acids. J gave up 10 bases and V 4 bases, and 16 bases lay outside the gene matches. Germline V lookup: CDR1 SGDLS, CDR2 YYNGEE.

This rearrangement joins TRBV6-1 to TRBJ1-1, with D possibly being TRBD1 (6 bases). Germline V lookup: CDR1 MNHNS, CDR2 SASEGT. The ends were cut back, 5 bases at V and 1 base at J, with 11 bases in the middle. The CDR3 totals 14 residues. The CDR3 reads CASSTRDKNTEAFF. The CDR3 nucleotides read TGTGCCAGCAGTACCCGGGACAAGAACACTGAAGCTTTCTTT.